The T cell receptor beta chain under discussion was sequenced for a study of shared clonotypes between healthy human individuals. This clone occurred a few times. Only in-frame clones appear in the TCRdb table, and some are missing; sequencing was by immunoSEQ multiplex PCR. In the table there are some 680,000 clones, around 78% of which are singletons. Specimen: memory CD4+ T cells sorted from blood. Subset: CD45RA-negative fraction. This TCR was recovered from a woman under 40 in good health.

The CDR3 sequence: CASRIRGWNYGYTF. CDR3 nucleotide sequence: TGTGCCAGCAGGATCAGGGGGTGGAACTATGGCTACACCTTC. The chain joins TRBV28 to TRBJ1-2; 7 bases agree with TRBD1. The germline CDR1 and CDR2 sequences are MDHEN and SYDVKM. The CDR3 is 14 amino acids. V gave up 6 bases and J gave up 2 bases; unmatched junction bases: 6.